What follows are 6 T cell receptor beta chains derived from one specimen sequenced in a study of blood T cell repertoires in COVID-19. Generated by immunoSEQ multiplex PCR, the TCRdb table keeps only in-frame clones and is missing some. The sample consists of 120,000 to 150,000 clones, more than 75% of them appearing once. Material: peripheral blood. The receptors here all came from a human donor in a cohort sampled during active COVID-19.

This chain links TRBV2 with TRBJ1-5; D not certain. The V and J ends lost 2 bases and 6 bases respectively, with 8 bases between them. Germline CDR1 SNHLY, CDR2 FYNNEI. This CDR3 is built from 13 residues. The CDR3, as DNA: TGTGCCAGCAGTGAAAGACTTGCTCAGCCCCAGCATTTT. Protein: CASSERLAQPQHF.

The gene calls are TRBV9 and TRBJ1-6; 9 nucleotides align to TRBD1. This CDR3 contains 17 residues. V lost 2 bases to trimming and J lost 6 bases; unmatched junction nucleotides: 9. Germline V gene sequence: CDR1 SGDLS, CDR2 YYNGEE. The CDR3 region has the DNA TGTGCCAGCAGCGTGGACAGGGGCCAGGGGGGTAATTCACCCCTCCACTTT. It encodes CASSVDRGQGGNSPLHF.

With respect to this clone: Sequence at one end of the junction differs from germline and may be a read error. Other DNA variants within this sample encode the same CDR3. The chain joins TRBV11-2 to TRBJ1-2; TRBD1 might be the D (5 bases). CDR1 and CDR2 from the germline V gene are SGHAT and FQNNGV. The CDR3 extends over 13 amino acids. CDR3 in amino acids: CASSLSGVYGYTF. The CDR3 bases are TGTGCCAGCAGCTTGTCGGGGGTCTATGGCTACACCTTT.

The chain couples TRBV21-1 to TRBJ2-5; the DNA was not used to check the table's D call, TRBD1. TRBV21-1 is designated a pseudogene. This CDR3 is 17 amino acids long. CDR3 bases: TGTGCCAGCAGTTGGGAACCGGGACAGGGGGCTCAAGAGACCCAGTACTTC. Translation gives CASSWEPGQGAQETQYF.

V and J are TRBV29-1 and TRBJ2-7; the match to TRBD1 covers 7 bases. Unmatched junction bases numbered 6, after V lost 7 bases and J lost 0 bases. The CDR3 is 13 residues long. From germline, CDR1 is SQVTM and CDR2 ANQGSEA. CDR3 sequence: CSAEDRASYEQYF. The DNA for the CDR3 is TGCAGCGCGGAAGACAGGGCCTCCTACGAGCAGTACTTC.

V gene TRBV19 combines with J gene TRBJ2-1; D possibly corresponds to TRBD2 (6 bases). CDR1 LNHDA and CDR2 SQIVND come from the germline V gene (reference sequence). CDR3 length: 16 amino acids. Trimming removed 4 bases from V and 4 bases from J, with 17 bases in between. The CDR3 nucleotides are TGTGCCAGTAGTACCCTAGCGCCGGCGGGGTACAATGAGCAGTTCTTC. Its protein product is CASSTLAPAGYNEQFF.